The clone carrying this T cell receptor (beta chain) has a count of ten or more. This CDR3 spans 13 amino acids. Germline V gene lookup returns CDR1 SGHKS and CDR2 YYEKEE (reference sequence). Trimming left V 2 bases short and J 4 bases short, with 10 bases between. The data are from a study of neurological immune-mediated disorders. TCRdb re-derived calls from the 5' RACE reads in MiXCR, one entry per CDR3 protein. The sample records roughly 60,000 distinct CDR3 sequences, 2% to 2.5% being singletons. Material for sequencing was PBMCs. The chain carries TRBV5-5 and TRBJ2-7; tentative D call: TRBD1 (6 bases). This TCR was recovered from a man aged 50 to 60 with multiple sclerosis. The CDR3 coding sequence is TGTGCCAGCAGCTTAAGGACAGCTTACGAGCAGTACTTC. This translates into CASSLRTAYEQYF. Filled out from reference TRBV5-5 and TRBJ2-7, the complete variable domain reads DAGVTQSPTHLIKTRGQQVTLRCSPISGHKSVSWYQQVLGQGPQFIFQYYEKEERGRGNFPDRFSARQFPNYSSELNVNALLLGDSALYLCASSLRTAYEQYFGPGTRLTVT.